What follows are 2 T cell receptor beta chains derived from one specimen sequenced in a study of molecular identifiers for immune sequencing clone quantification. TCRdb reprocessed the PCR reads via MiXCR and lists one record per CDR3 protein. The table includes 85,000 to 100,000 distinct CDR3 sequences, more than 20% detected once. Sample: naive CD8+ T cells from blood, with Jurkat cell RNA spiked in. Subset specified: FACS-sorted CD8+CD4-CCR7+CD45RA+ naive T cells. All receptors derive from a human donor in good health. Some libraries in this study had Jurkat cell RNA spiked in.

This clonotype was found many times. CDR3 residues: CASSLPGQRYEQYF. The CDR3 DNA reads as TGTGCCAGCAGCTTACCGGGACAGAGATACGAGCAGTACTTC. The chain couples TRBV7-2 to TRBJ2-7; 7 bases align to TRBD1. CDR1 and CDR2 from the germline V gene are SGHTA and FQGNSA. The V gene end was trimmed by 2 bases and the J gene end by 4 bases; junction bases not matched to a gene: 5. There are 14 residues in the CDR3.

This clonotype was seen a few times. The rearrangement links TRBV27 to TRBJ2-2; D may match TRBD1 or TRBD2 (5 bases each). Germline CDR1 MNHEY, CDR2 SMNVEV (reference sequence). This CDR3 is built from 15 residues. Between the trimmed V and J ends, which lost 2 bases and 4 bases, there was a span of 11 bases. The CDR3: CASSLGGPVTGELFF. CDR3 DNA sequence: TGTGCCAGCAGTTTAGGGGGACCCGTCACCGGGGAGCTGTTTTTT.